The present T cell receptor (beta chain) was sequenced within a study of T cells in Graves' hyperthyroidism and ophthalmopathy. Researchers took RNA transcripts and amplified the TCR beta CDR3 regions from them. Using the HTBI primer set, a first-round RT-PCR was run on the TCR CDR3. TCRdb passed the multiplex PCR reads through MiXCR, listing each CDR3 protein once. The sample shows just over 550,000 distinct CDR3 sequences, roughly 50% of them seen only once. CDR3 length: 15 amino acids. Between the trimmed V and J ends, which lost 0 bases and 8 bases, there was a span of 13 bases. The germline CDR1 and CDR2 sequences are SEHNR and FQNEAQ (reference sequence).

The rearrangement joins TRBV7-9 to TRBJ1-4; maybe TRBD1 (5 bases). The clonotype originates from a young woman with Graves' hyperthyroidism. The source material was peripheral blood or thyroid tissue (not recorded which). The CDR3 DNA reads TGTGCCAGCAGCTTAGCGCAGGGTCCCCGAGAAAAACTGTTTTTT. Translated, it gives CASSLAQGPREKLFF. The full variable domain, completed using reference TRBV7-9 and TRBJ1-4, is DTGVSQNPRHKITKRGQNVTFRCDPISEHNRLYWYRQTLGQGPEFLTYFQNEAQLEKSRLLSDRFSAERPKGSFSTLEIQRTEQGDSAMYLCASSLAQGPREKLFFGSGTQLSVL.